The rows below give T cell receptor beta chains drawn from one sample of a study of CD8+ T cells in alopecia areata. The method was immunoSEQ multiplex PCR; TCRdb's version includes in-frame clones alone and lacks a portion of them. The table lists more than 100,000 clones, roughly 50% of them singletons. Sequencing used CD4+ T cells sorted from blood. These receptors were taken from a human donor in good health. CDR3s include the opening cysteine and the closing phenylalanine or tryptophan. The D gene is left open where the match is weak. Clone size is stated in some rows and not others, as once, few, many or a class when expanded.

j_gene | v_gene | d_gene | abundance | CDR3nt | CDR3aa
TRBJ2-5 | TRBV29-1 | . | few | TGCAGCGTCGGACAGAACCAAGAGACCCAGTACTTC | CSVGQNQETQYF
TRBJ2-2 | TRBV6-5 | . | . | TGTGCCAGCAGGATCAGGCCGAACACCGGGGAGCTGTTTTTT | CASRIRPNTGELFF
TRBJ2-3 | TRBV30 | TRBD2 | few | TGTGCCTGGGGACTAGCGGGGGACACAGATACGCAGTATTTT | CAWGLAGDTDTQYF
TRBJ2-5 | TRBV5-1 | TRBD2 | . | TGCGCCAGCAGCAGGAGGCCTAGCGGGGAAGAGACCCAGTACTTC | CASSRRPSGEETQYF
TRBJ2-1 | TRBV6-6 | TRBD1 | . | TGTGCCAGCAGGAAGGACAGGGAAGACAATGAGCAGTTCTTC | CASRKDREDNEQFF
TRBJ2-3 | TRBV19 | TRBD1 | few | TGTGCCAGTAGTACGGGACAGGAGTGGAGGCAGTATTTT | CASSTGQEWRQYF
TRBJ1-1 | TRBV18 | . | . | TGTGCCACCCGGTTAGGTGATGAAGCTTTCTTT | CATRLGDEAFF
TRBJ1-2 | TRBV9 | TRBD1 | . | TGTGCCAGCAGCCAAACAGGGGACTATGGCTACACCTTC | CASSQTGDYGYTF
TRBJ2-1 | TRBV30 | TRBD1 | . | TGTGCCTGGAGTCCCGGGACAGCATCCTACAATGAGCAGTTCTTC | CAWSPGTASYNEQFF
TRBJ2-1 | TRBV15 | . | many | TGTGCCACCAGCAGAGATCACAGACGAAACTACAATGAGCAGTTCTTC | CATSRDHRRNYNEQFF
TRBJ2-5 | TRBV7-9 | TRBD2 | . | TGTGCCAGCAGCTCGTGGCGGGCGGGACTATCCGGCCAAGAGACCCAGTACTTC | CASSSWRAGLSGQETQYF
TRBJ2-4 | TRBV27 | TRBD1 | . | TGTGCCAGCAGTCAGATCGGGACAGGGGGCCAAAACATTCAGTACTTC | CASSQIGTGGQNIQYF
TRBJ1-2 | TRBV29-1 | . | . | TGCAGCGTTTCCTCGTTAGGTGGCTACACCTTC | CSVSSLGGYTF
TRBJ1-5 | TRBV7-2 | . | . | TGTGCCAGCAGCACGGGGGCAAGCAATCAGCCCCAGCATTTT | CASSTGASNQPQHF
TRBJ1-2 | TRBV11-2 | . | few | TGTGCCAGCAGCTTAGCCGGCGGCAGCTTTAACTATGGCTACACCTTC | CASSLAGGSFNYGYTF
TRBJ2-3 | TRBV2 | TRBD2 | . | TGTGCCAGCCTCCCACAGGGGGCGACGGGACTAGCGGGGAGTGATACGCAGTATTTT | CASLPQGATGLAGSDTQYF
TRBJ2-7 | TRBV7-7 | . | . | TGTGCTAGCATCTTGTCGGATGCTTCCTACGAGCAGTACTTC | CASILSDASYEQYF
TRBJ1-1 | TRBV2 | . | few | TGTGCCAGCAGTGGGATGAACACTGAAGCTTTCTTT | CASSGMNTEAFF
TRBJ1-2 | TRBV5-1 | . | . | TGCGCCAGCAGCCTGCTATTCGGGCTTGGCTACACCTTC | CASSLLFGLGYTF
TRBJ2-5 | TRBV4-3 | TRBD2 | few | TGCGCCAGCAGCCAGGGAAGCGGGGCCCAAGAGACCCAGTACTTC | CASSQGSGAQETQYF
TRBJ2-5 | TRBV5-4 | . | . | TGTGCCAGCAGCTTGGGAGGAGGGTCGGAAGAGACCCAGTACTTC | CASSLGGGSEETQYF
TRBJ2-5 | TRBV2 | TRBD1 | . | TGTGCCAGCAGTGAAGAGACAGGGGGCGCTTTAGAGACCCAGTACTTC | CASSEETGGALETQYF
TRBJ1-2 | TRBV5-1 | TRBD1 | . | TGCGCCAGCAGCTTGGAGGGGGCCTATGGCTACACCTTC | CASSLEGAYGYTF
TRBJ1-2 | TRBV29-1 | . | . | TGCAGCGTTGAAGATTCTCAATTGTTTGGCTACACCTTC | CSVEDSQLFGYTF
TRBJ1-6 | TRBV20-1 | . | . | TGCAGTGCTAGGTCTAATTCACCCCTCCACTTT | CSARSNSPLHF
TRBJ1-2 | TRBV25-1 | TRBD1 | . | TGTGCCAGCGAAGGGGGGACAGACTATGGCTACACCTTC | CASEGGTDYGYTF
TRBJ2-3 | TRBV29-1 | . | . | TGCAGCTCCAGTCGGGGAGAGACCACAGATACGCAGTATTTT | CSSSRGETTDTQYF
TRBJ2-5 | TRBV4-1 | TRBD2 | . | TGCGCCAGCAGCCAAGGTTTCGGGGGGATACAAGAGACCCAGTACTTC | CASSQGFGGIQETQYF
TRBJ2-5 | TRBV30 | . | few | TGTGCCTGGAGTGTGGACCATACGGGGACCCAGTACTTC | CAWSVDHTGTQYF
TRBJ2-7 | TRBV28 | . | . | TGTGCCAGCAGTCCAGGACAGTCCTACGAGCAGTACTTC | CASSPGQSYEQYF
TRBJ1-4 | TRBV7-9 | . | . | TGTGCCAGCAGCGCACAGGATTGGAGTGCAACTAATGAAAAACTGTTTTTT | CASSAQDWSATNEKLFF
TRBJ2-1 | TRBV4-2 | TRBD2 | . | TGTGCCAGCAGCCATACGAGCGGGGGGCGACCAAATGAGCAGTTCTTC | CASSHTSGGRPNEQFF
TRBJ1-6 | TRBV7-2 | . | . | TGTGCCAGCAGGTGGATGGCTAATTCACCCCTCCACTTT | CASRWMANSPLHF
TRBJ2-3 | TRBV7-9 | TRBD1 | . | TGTGCCAGCAGCTTCCGGGACAGGGGGGACGGTACGCAGTATTTT | CASSFRDRGDGTQYF
TRBJ1-5 | TRBV16 | TRBD1 | . | TGTGCCAGCAGCCAAGGGATGACAGGGACTAATCAGCCCCAGCATTTT | CASSQGMTGTNQPQHF
TRBJ1-1 | TRBV28 | TRBD1 | . | TGTGCCAGCAGCCTCGACAGGGGGAGAATGAAAGCTTTCTTT | CASSLDRGRMKAFF
TRBJ2-2 | TRBV6-6 | . | . | TGTGCCAGCACCTTGGAGAAGCAGAACACCGGGGAGCTGTTTTTT | CASTLEKQNTGELFF
TRBJ2-7 | TRBV2 | TRBD1 | . | TGTGCCAGCAGTGAAGGGGACAGGGGACCCTACGAGCAGTACTTC | CASSEGDRGPYEQYF
TRBJ2-2 | TRBV4-1 | . | . | TGCGCCAGCAGTAGTCCTAGGGGGAAGGGCGCCGGGGAGCTGTTTTTT | CASSSPRGKGAGELFF
TRBJ2-7 | TRBV7-2 | . | . | TGTGCCAGCAGCTTCGGACAGAACTACGAGCAGTACTTC | CASSFGQNYEQYF
TRBJ1-2 | TRBV15 | TRBD1 | . | TGTGCCACCAGCAGAGGACAGGGCGATGGCTACACCTTC | CATSRGQGDGYTF
TRBJ2-5 | TRBV29-1 | TRBD2 | . | TGCAGCGTTGAGGAGCGGGGGGCCCAAGAGACCCAGTACTTC | CSVEERGAQETQYF
TRBJ1-1 | TRBV14 | . | few | TGTGCCAGCAGCCAAGATGCCGGGGCGGGAACTGAAGCTTTCTTT | CASSQDAGAGTEAFF
TRBJ2-2 | TRBV15 | . | few | TGTGCCACCAGGAAGTCGGCGGATTACACCGGGGAGCTGTTTTTT | CATRKSADYTGELFF
TRBJ1-4 | TRBV30 | . | . | TGTGCCTGGAGTTCGGGGGGGAGTGAAAAACTGTTTTTT | CAWSSGGSEKLFF
TRBJ1-2 | TRBV7-2 | . | . | TGTGCCAGCAGCTTACCGGGTCTCGGCTATGGCTACACCTTC | CASSLPGLGYGYTF
TRBJ2-6 | TRBV5-6 | . | . | TGTGCCAGCAGCTGGGACTGGGCCAACGTCCTGACTTTC | CASSWDWANVLTF
TRBJ1-2 | TRBV6-5 | . | few | TGTGCCAGCAGGGCCGACACAGGCTCCACCTTC | CASRADTGSTF
TRBJ2-2 | TRBV28 | TRBD1 | . | TGTGCCAGCAGTTTACGGTCCTGGGACAGGGTTCTGACCGGGGAGCTGTTTTTT | CASSLRSWDRVLTGELFF
TRBJ2-7 | TRBV7-2 | TRBD1 | . | TGTGCCAGCAGCTTATATGGGTCAGGGGGTTCCTACGAGCAGTACTTC | CASSLYGSGGSYEQYF
TRBJ2-7 | TRBV4-3 | . | . | TGCGCCAGCAGCCAAGATTACAGACAGGAGATCTACGAGCAGTACTTC | CASSQDYRQEIYEQYF
TRBJ1-1 | TRBV29-1 | TRBD1 | few | TGCAGCGTTGCGCTACCGGGACAGGGATCCCCTGAAGCTTTCTTT | CSVALPGQGSPEAFF
TRBJ2-1 | TRBV5-1 | TRBD1 | . | TGCGCCAGCAGCTTGGGGCAGGGGGCGCACGATGAGCAGTTCTTC | CASSLGQGAHDEQFF